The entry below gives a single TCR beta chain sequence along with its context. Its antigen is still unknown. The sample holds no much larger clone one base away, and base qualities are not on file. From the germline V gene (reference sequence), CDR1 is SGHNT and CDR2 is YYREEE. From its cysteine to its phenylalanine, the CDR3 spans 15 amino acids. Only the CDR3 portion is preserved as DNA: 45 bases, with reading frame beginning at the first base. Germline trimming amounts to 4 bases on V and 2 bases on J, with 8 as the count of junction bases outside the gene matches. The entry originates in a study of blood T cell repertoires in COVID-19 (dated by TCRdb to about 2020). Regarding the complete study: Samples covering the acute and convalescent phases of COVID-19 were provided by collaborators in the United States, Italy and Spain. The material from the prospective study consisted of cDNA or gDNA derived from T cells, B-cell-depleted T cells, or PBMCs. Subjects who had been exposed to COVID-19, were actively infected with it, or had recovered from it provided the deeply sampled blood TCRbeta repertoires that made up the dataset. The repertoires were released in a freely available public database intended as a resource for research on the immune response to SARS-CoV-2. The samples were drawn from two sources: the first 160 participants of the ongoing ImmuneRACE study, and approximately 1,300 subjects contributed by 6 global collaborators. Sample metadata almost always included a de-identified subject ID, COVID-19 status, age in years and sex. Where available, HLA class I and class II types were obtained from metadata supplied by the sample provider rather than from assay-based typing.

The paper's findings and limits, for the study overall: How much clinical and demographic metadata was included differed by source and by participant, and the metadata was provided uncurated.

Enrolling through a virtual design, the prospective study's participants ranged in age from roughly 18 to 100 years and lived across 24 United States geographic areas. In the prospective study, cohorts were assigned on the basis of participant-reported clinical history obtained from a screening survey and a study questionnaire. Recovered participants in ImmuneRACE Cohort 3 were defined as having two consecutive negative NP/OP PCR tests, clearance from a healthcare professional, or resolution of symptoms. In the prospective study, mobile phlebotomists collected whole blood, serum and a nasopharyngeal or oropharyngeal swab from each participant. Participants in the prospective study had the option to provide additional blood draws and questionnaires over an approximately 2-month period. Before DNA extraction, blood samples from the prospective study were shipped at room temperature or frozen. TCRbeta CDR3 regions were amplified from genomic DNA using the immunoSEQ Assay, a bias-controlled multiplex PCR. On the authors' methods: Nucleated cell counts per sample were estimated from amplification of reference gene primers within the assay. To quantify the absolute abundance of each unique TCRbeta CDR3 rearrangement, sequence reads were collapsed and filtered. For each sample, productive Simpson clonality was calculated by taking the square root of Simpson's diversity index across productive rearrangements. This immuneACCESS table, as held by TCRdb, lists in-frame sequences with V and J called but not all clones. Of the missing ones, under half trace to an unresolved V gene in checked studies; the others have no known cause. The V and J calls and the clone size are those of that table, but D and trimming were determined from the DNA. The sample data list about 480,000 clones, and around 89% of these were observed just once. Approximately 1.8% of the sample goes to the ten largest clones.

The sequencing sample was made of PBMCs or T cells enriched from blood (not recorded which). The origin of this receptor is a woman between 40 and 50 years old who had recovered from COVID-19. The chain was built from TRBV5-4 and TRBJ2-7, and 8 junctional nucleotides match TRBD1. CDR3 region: CASSTTGAVPYEQYF. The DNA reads TGTGCCAGCAGCACGACAGGGGCCGTTCCCTACGAGCAGTACTTC.